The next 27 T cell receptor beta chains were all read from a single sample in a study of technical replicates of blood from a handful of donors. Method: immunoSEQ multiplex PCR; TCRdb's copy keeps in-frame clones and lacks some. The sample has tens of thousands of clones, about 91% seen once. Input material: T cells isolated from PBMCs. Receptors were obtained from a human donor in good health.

CDR3 amino acids: CATAISGRGGTDTQYF. DNA for the CDR3: TGTGCCACCGCGATTAGCGGGAGAGGGGGCACAGATACGCAGTATTTT. The V call is TRBV27, the J call TRBJ2-3; 9 bases agree with TRBD2. Germline CDR1 reads MNHEY; CDR2 reads SMNVEV (reference sequence). The CDR3 is 16 amino acids. Trimming at V came to 10 bases and at J to 1 base, leaving 12 bases not matched to a gene.

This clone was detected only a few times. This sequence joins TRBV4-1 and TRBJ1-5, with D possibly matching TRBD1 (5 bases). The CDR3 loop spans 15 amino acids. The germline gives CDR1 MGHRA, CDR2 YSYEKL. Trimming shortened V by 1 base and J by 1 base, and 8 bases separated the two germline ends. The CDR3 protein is CASSQGRGSNQPQHF. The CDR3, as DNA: TGCGCCAGCAGCCAAGGTCGGGGGAGCAATCAGCCCCAGCATTTT.

The CDR3 here is CASSVERDEQFF. The DNA of the CDR3 is TGTGCCAGCAGCGTCGAGCGGGATGAGCAGTTCTTC. V and J are TRBV9 and TRBJ2-1; D may be TRBD2 (6 bases). Germline V lookup: CDR1 SGDLS, CDR2 YYNGEE. Between the trimmed V and J ends, which lost 2 bases and 8 bases, there was a span of 8 bases. The CDR3 extends over 12 amino acids.

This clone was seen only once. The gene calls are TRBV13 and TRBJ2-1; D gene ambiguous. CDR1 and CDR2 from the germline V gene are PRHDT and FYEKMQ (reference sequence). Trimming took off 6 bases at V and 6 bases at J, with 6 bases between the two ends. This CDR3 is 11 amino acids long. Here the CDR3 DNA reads TGTGCCAGCAGTCAATCCAATGAGCAGTTCTTC. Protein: CASSQSNEQFF.

This chain's CDR3 is CASSLGVLSGRGTDTQYF. As DNA, the CDR3 is TGTGCCAGCAGCCTCGGCGTACTAAGCGGGAGGGGCACAGATACGCAGTATTTT. The chain combines TRBV4-2 with TRBJ2-3; 10 positions match TRBD2. This CDR3 is 18 amino acids long. The germline gives CDR1 LGHNA, CDR2 YNFKEQ. V was clipped by 4 bases and J by 1 base; unmatched bases: 11.

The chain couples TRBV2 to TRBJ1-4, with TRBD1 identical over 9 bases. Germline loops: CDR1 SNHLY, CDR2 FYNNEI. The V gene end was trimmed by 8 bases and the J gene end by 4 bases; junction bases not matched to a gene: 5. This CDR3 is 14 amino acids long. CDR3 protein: CASGADRGNEKLFF. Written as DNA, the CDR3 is TGTGCCAGCGGGGCGGACAGGGGTAATGAAAAACTGTTTTTT.

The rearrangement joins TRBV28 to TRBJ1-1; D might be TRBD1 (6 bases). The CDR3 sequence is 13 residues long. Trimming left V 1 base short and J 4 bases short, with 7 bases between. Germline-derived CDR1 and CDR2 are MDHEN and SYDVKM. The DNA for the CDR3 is TGTGCCAGCAGTTTATCAGGGGCCACTGAAGCTTTCTTT. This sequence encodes CASSLSGATEAFF.

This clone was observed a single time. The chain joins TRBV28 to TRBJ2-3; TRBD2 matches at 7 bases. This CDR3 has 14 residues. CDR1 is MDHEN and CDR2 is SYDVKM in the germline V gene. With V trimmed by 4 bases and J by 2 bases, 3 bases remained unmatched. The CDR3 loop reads CASSSRDYTDTQYF. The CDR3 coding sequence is TGTGCCAGCAGTTCAAGGGACTACACAGATACGCAGTATTTT.

This chain's CDR3 is CASSLGQGSINEQFF. The CDR3 coding sequence is TGCGCCAGCAGCTTGGGGCAGGGGAGTATCAATGAGCAGTTCTTC. V is TRBV5-1 and J is TRBJ2-1; D is perhaps TRBD1 (6 bases). V lost 0 bases and J lost 6, with 13 bases in between. CDR1 and CDR2 from the germline V gene are SGHRS and YFSETQ. The CDR3 is 15 residues long. The complete variable domain, with remaining parts taken from reference TRBV5-1 and TRBJ2-1, reads KAGVTQTPRYLIKTRGQQVTLSCSPISGHRSVSWYQQTPGQGLQFLFEYFSETQRNKGNFPGRFSGRQFSNSRSEMNVSTLELGDSALYLCASSLGQGSINEQFFGPGTRLTVL.

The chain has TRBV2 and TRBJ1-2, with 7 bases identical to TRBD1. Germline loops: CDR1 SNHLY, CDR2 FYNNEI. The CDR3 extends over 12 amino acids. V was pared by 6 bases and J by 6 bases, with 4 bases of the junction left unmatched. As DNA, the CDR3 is TGTGCCAGCAGACAGGGGTTGGATGGCTACACCTTC. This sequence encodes CASRQGLDGYTF.

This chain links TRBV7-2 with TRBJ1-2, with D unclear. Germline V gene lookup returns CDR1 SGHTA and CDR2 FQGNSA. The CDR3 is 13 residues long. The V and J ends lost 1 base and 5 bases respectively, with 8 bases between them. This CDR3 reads CASSLGGSYGYTF. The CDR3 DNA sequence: TGTGCCAGCAGCTTAGGAGGGTCATATGGCTACACCTTC.

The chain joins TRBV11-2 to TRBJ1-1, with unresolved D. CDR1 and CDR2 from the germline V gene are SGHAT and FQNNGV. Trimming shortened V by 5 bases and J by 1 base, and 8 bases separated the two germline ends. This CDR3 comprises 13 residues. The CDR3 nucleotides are TGTGCCAGCAGCAGCGCTGGGAACACTGAAGCTTTCTTT. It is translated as CASSSAGNTEAFF.

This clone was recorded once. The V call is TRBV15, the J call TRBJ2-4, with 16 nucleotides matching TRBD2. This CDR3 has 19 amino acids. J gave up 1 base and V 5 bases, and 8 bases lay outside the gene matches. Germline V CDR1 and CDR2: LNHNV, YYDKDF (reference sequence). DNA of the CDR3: TGTGCCACCAGCGTGCCGGGACTAGCGGGAGGGCCTGCCAAAAACATTCAGTACTTC. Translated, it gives CATSVPGLAGGPAKNIQYF.

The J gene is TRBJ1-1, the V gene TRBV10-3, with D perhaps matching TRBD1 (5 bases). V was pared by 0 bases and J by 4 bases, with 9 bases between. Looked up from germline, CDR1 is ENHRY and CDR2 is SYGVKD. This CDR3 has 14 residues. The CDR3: CAISESGVFTEAFF. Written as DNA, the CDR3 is TGTGCCATCAGTGAGTCAGGGGTATTCACTGAAGCTTTCTTT.

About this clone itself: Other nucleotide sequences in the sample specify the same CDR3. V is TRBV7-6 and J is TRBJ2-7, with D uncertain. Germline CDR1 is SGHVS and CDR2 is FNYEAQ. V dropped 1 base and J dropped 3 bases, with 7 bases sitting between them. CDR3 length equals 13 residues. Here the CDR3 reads CASSLGPNYEQYF. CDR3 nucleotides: TGTGCCAGCAGCTTAGGTCCTAACTACGAGCAGTACTTC.

CDR3 bases: TGTGCCAGCAGTCAGGAAATAGGGGCCTACAATGAGCAGTTCTTC. This encodes CASSQEIGAYNEQFF. V usage is TRBV5-4 and J usage is TRBJ2-1; TRBD1 is a possible D gene (5 bases). CDR3 length equals 15 residues. Germline CDR1 is SGHNT and CDR2 is YYREEE (reference sequence). Trimming took 5 bases from V and 2 from J, leaving 14 bases between them.

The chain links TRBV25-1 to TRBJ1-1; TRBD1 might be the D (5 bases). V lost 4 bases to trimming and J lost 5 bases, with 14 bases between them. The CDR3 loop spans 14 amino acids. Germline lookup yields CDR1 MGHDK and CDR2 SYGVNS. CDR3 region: CASSASQGVTEAFF. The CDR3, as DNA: TGTGCCAGCAGTGCGTCCCAGGGTGTAACTGAAGCTTTCTTT.

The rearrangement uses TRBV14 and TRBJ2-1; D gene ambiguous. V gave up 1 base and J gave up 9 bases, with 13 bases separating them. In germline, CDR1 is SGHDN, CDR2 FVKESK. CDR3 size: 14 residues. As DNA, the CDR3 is TGTGCCAGCAGCCAAGCCCTAGAAGGTGGTGAGCAGTTCTTC. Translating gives CASSQALEGGEQFF.

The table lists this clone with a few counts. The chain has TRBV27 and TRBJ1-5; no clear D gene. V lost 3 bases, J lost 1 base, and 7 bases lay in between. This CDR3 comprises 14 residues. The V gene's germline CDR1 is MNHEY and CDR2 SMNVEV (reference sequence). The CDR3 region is CASSFDGSNQPQHF. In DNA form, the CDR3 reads TGTGCCAGCAGTTTCGACGGGAGCAATCAGCCCCAGCATTTT.

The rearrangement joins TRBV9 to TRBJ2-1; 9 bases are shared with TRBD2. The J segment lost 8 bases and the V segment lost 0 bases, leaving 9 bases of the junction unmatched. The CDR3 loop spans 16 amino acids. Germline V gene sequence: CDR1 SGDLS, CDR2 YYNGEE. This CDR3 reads CASSVGRVAGADEQFF. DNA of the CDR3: TGTGCCAGCAGCGTAGGGAGGGTAGCGGGAGCGGATGAGCAGTTCTTC.

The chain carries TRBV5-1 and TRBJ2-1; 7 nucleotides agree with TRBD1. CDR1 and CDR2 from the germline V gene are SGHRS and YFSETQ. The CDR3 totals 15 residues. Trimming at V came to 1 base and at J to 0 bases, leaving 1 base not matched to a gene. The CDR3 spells CASSLPGGSYNEQFF. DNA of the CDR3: TGCGCCAGCAGCTTGCCAGGGGGCTCCTACAATGAGCAGTTCTTC.

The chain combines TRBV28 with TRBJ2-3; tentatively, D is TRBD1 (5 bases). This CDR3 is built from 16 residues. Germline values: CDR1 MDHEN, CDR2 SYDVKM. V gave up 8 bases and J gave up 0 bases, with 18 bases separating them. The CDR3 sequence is CASRSWGQGSTDTQYF. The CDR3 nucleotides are TGTGCCAGCCGAAGCTGGGGTCAGGGCAGCACAGATACGCAGTATTTT.

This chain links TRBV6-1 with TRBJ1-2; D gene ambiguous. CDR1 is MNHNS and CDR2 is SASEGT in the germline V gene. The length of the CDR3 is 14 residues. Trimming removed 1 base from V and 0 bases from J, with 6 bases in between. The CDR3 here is CASSEVSSNYGYTF. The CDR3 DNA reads TGTGCCAGCAGTGAAGTGTCCTCTAACTATGGCTACACCTTC.

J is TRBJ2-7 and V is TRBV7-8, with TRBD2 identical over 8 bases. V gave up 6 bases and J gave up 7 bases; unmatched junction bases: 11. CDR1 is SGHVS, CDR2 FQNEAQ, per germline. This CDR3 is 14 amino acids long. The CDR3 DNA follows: TGTGCCAGCAGACGGGAGGGGAAGGTTGGGGAGCAGTACTTC. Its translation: CASRREGKVGEQYF.

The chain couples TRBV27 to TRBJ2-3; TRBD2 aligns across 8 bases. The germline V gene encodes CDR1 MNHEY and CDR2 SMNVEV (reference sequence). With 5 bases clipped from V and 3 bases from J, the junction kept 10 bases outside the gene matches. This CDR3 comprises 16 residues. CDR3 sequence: CASSPSAGEMTDTQYF. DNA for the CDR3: TGTGCCAGCAGTCCCTCAGCGGGAGAGATGACAGATACGCAGTATTTT.

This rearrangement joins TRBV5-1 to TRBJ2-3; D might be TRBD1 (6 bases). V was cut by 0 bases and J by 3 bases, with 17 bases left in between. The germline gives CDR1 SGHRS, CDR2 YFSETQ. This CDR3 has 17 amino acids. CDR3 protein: CASSLAVTLGGTDTQYF. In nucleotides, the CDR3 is TGCGCCAGCAGCTTGGCCGTCACTTTAGGGGGAACAGATACGCAGTATTTT.

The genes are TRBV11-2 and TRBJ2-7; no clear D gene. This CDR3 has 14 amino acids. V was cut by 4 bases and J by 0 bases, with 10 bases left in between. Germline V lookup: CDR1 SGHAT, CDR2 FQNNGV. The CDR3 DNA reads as TGTGCCAGCAGCTCAGAGTCAGTCTCCTACGAGCAGTACTTC. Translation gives CASSSESVSYEQYF.